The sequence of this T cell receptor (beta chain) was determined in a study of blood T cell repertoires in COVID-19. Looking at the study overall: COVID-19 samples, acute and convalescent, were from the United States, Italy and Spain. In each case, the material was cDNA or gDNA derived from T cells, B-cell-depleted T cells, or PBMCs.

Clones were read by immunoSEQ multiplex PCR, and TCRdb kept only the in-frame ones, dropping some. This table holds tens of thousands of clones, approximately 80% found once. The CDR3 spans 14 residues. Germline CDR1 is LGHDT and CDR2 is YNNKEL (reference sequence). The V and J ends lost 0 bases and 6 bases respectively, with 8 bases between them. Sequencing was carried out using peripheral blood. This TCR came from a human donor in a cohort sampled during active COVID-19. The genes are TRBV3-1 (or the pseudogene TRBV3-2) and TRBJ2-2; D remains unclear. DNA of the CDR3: TGTGCCAGCAGCCAAGATATCAAGCCCGGGGAGCTGTTTTTT. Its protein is CASSQDIKPGELFF.